This is a list of T cell receptor beta chains from one sample in a study of CD4 T cells in relation to SARS-CoV-2 and coronaviruses. Their antigen targets remain unknown. Profiling relied on immunoSEQ multiplex PCR, and the TCRdb table lists in-frame clones only, not all of them. The sample contains 9,500 to 12,000 clones, around 68% of which appear only once. Sample: CD4+ T cells from PBMCs, cultured in vitro. These TCRs come from a human donor in good health. Each CDR3 is given with its conserved first and last residue. Fields, in order: V gene, D gene, J gene, clone size, CDR3 protein, CDR3 DNA. A D gene is named only where the DNA matches it firmly. For some rows the clone size is stated as once, few or many, or as a class when expanded; others skip it.

TRBV7-9	.	TRBJ1-1	.	CASSLAGWGRIIEAFF	TGTGCCAGCAGCTTAGCGGGTTGGGGGCGTATTATTGAAGCTTTCTTT
TRBV4-3	TRBD2	TRBJ2-3	.	CASSPPGGGTQYF	TGCGCCAGCAGCCCCCCCGGGGGGGGTACGCAGTATTTT
TRBV9	TRBD1	TRBJ1-2	.	CASSVGDRGRTTF	TGTGCCAGCAGCGTAGGGGACAGGGGGCGGACTACCTTC
TRBV2	TRBD1	TRBJ1-1	.	CASSTDRGAEAFF	TGTGCCAGCAGCACTGACAGGGGCGCCGAAGCTTTCTTT
TRBV7-2	.	TRBJ2-1	.	CASSPPGAHEQFF	TGTGCCAGCAGCCCCCCGGGGGCCCATGAGCAGTTCTTC
TRBV20-1	.	TRBJ2-7	.	CSATGDYEQYF	TGCAGTGCTACAGGGGACTACGAGCAGTACTTC
TRBV7-2	TRBD2	TRBJ2-2	.	CASSLARGGGAPGELFF	TGTGCCAGCAGCTTAGCGAGGGGCGGGGGGGCCCCCGGGGAGCTGTTTTTT
TRBV29-1	.	TRBJ1-4	once	CSAQLTPNEKLFF	TGCAGCGCCCAGCTTACGCCTAATGAAAAACTGTTTTTT
TRBV30	.	TRBJ1-2	few	CAWSETSTGGYTF	TGTGCCTGGAGTGAGACGTCAACAGGTGGCTACACCTTC
TRBV3-1/TRBV3-2	.	TRBJ2-1	.	CASSQVERGANEQFF	TGTGCCAGCAGCCAAGTTGAGAGGGGGGCCAATGAGCAGTTCTTC
TRBV25-1	TRBD1	TRBJ1-1	.	CASSEYTGARTEAFF	TGTGCCAGCAGTGAATATACAGGGGCGAGGACTGAAGCTTTCTTT
TRBV7-8	.	TRBJ2-2	.	CASSPPLHGELFF	TGTGCCAGCAGCCCCCCTCTGCACGGGGAGCTGTTTTTT
TRBV6-5	.	TRBJ1-6	few	CASSSSGIWSPLHF	TGTGCCAGCAGTTCATCAGGGATTTGGTCACCCCTCCACTTT
TRBV11-2	.	TRBJ1-1	once	CASSLEERIGAFF	TGTGCCAGCAGCTTAGAGGAACGGATTGGGGCTTTCTTT
TRBV6-2/TRBV6-3	TRBD1	TRBJ1-1	.	CASSYRTGQGGTEAFF	TGTGCCAGCAGTTACAGGACGGGACAGGGAGGTACTGAAGCTTTCTTT
TRBV12-3/TRBV12-4	.	TRBJ1-2	.	CASSLDRGYGYTF	TGTGCCAGCAGTTTAGACAGAGGCTATGGCTACACCTTC
TRBV10-3	.	TRBJ1-1	.	CAISEGSPEAFF	TGTGCCATCAGTGAGGGCAGTCCTGAAGCTTTCTTT
TRBV3-1/TRBV3-2	TRBD1	TRBJ1-5	.	CASSQVETGAGNQPQHF	TGTGCCAGCAGCCAAGTCGAGACAGGGGCGGGCAATCAGCCCCAGCATTTT
TRBV9	TRBD2	TRBJ2-7	.	CASSVEPGTSGGEQYF	TGTGCCAGCAGCGTAGAACCCGGGACTAGCGGAGGCGAGCAGTACTTC
TRBV3-1/TRBV3-2	.	TRBJ2-3	.	CASSQEVRVGTQYF	TGTGCCAGCAGCCAAGAGGTCCGCGTGGGTACGCAGTATTTT
TRBV5-6	.	TRBJ2-5	.	CASSLWGKTQYF	TGTGCCAGCAGCTTGTGGGGGAAGACCCAGTACTTC
TRBV7-2	TRBD1	TRBJ1-2	.	CASSSTTGAGGYTF	TGTGCCAGCAGCTCGACGACAGGGGCGGGAGGCTACACCTTC
TRBV5-4	.	TRBJ2-7	few	CASSPMGPALEQYF	TGTGCCAGCAGCCCAATGGGGCCCGCACTCGAGCAGTACTTC
TRBV23-1	.	TRBJ2-3	.	CASSQSPVEGTDTQYF	TGCGCCAGCAGTCAATCCCCGGTGGAGGGCACAGATACGCAGTATTTT
TRBV18	TRBD1	TRBJ1-4	.	CASSRTGGDEKLFF	TGTGCCAGCTCACGGACAGGGGGCGACGAAAAACTGTTTTTT
TRBV9	.	TRBJ1-2	.	CASRRTAGDNGYTF	TGTGCCAGCAGAAGAACCGCGGGGGATAATGGCTACACCTTC
TRBV5-5	.	TRBJ1-4	.	CASSFWGTTNEKLFF	TGTGCCAGCAGCTTCTGGGGGACAACTAATGAAAAACTGTTTTTT
TRBV5-6	TRBD1	TRBJ2-7	.	CASSAPGTAISYEQYF	TGTGCCAGCAGCGCCCCCGGGACAGCTATCTCCTACGAGCAGTACTTC
TRBV19	.	TRBJ1-4	.	CASSDQIGEKLFF	TGTGCCAGTTCGGACCAAATAGGGGAAAAACTGTTTTTT
TRBV19	.	TRBJ2-3	.	CASSMAVIPSTDTQYF	TGTGCCAGTAGTATGGCGGTCATTCCTAGCACAGATACGCAGTATTTT
TRBV28	TRBD2	TRBJ2-6	once	CASSPGGVFNSGANVLTF	TGTGCCAGCAGTCCGGGGGGGGTCTTTAACTCTGGGGCCAACGTCCTGACTTTC
TRBV5-1	TRBD1	TRBJ1-4	.	CASSNSGGDEKLFF	TGCGCCAGCAGCAATTCAGGGGGTGATGAAAAACTGTTTTTT
TRBV6-5	.	TRBJ2-1	.	CASSYPTLQGEQFF	TGTGCCAGCAGTTACCCTACCCTTCAGGGTGAGCAGTTCTTC
TRBV19	.	TRBJ1-5	.	CASSSTGNQPQHF	TGTGCCAGTAGTTCAACAGGGAATCAGCCCCAGCATTTT
TRBV7-9	TRBD2	TRBJ2-3	few	CASSPGLARTDTQYF	TGTGCCAGCAGCCCCGGACTAGCCCGCACAGATACGCAGTATTTT
TRBV25-1	.	TRBJ1-2	once	CASSDVQAYGYTF	TGTGCCAGCAGTGACGTCCAGGCCTATGGCTACACCTTC
TRBV10-1	TRBD1	TRBJ2-7	.	CASSGTGAVYEQYF	TGCGCCAGCAGCGGGACAGGGGCCGTATACGAGCAGTACTTC
TRBV19	.	TRBJ1-1	once	CASSIAGEAFF	TGTGCCAGTAGTATAGCGGGTGAAGCTTTCTTT
TRBV6-6	.	TRBJ2-5	.	CASKAEETQYF	TGTGCCAGCAAGGCCGAAGAGACCCAGTACTTC
TRBV28	TRBD2	TRBJ2-3	.	CASSGGETTDTQYF	TGTGCCAGCAGTGGGGGGGAAACCACAGATACGCAGTATTTT
TRBV7-2	TRBD2	TRBJ2-3	.	CASSSGLAGGTDTQYF	TGTGCCAGCAGCTCGGGACTAGCGGGGGGGACAGATACGCAGTATTTT
TRBV4-3	TRBD2	TRBJ2-3	once	CASSLYYSASGSPDTQYF	TGCGCCAGCAGCCTCTACTACTCGGCTAGCGGGAGTCCAGATACGCAGTATTTT
TRBV19	.	TRBJ2-4	.	CASSIWDGAKNIQYF	TGTGCCAGTAGTATCTGGGACGGAGCCAAAAACATTCAGTACTTC
TRBV29-1	TRBD2	TRBJ2-7	.	CSGGGAFGGEQYF	TGCAGCGGGGGCGGGGCGTTCGGGGGGGAGCAGTACTTC
TRBV7-9	TRBD2	TRBJ2-3	few	CASSWTSGGGADTQYF	TGTGCCAGCAGCTGGACTAGCGGGGGGGGCGCAGATACGCAGTATTTT
TRBV11-3	TRBD2	TRBJ2-1	.	CASSLGLAGVNEQFF	TGTGCCAGCAGCTTAGGGCTAGCGGGAGTGAATGAGCAGTTCTTC